This T cell receptor (beta chain) was obtained from a study of blood T cell repertoires in COVID-19. Study as a whole: From the United States, Italy and Spain came samples of acute and convalescent COVID-19. From T cells, B-cell-depleted T cells, or PBMCs came the material, which was cDNA or gDNA.

The CDR3 is made up of 14 amino acids. V lost 4 bases, J lost 7 bases, and 13 bases lay in between. Germline loops: CDR1 KGHSH, CDR2 LQKENI. Original processing notes: Researchers report that nucleated cell counts were estimated from reference gene primer amplification. Assay: immunoSEQ multiplex PCR; the TCRdb copy retains only in-frame clones and omits some. V, J and clone size are taken as reported in that table, and D and trimming were inferred from the DNA itself. The data contain 200,000 to 250,000 clones, around 80% of them singletons. The sequenced material came from peripheral blood. The V gene is TRBV18, the J gene TRBJ1-4, with D tentatively TRBD1 (6 bases). The sequence was obtained from a human donor in a cohort sampled during active COVID-19. As DNA, the CDR3 is TGTGCCAGCTCACTGACCGGGACACGTGAAAAACTGTTTTTT. It encodes CASSLTGTREKLFF.